A selection of T cell receptor beta chains follows, all from one sample in a study of cytomegalovirus exposure and HLA in healthy donors. Profiled with immunoSEQ multiplex PCR; TCRdb holds only in-frame clones, not every one. The data hold about 150,000 clones, with 70% to 80% observed a single time. The sample consisted of PBMCs. The receptors were gathered from a woman aged 60-75 years in good health and CMV-seropositive. Each CDR3 is given with its conserved first and last residue. Each record gives: V gene, J gene, clone size, D gene, CDR3 protein, CDR3 DNA. D genes are given only for firm matches. Only some rows state a clone size, as once, few, many or a class for expanded clones.

v_call: TRBV7-9
j_call: TRBJ1-5
clone_size: .
d_call: .
cdr3_aa: CASSFEGPGNQPQHF
cdr3_nt: TGTGCCAGCAGCTTTGAGGGTCCGGGCAATCAGCCCCAGCATTTT

v_call: TRBV4-1
j_call: TRBJ2-1
clone_size: once
d_call: .
cdr3_aa: CASSQFHLARGSYNEQFF
cdr3_nt: TGCGCCAGCAGCCAATTTCACCTAGCGAGGGGCTCCTACAATGAGCAGTTCTTC

v_call: TRBV28
j_call: TRBJ2-7
clone_size: .
d_call: TRBD1
cdr3_aa: CASSPAGQGPEEQYF
cdr3_nt: TGTGCCAGCAGTCCGGCGGGACAGGGTCCGGAGGAGCAGTACTTC

v_call: TRBV5-1
j_call: TRBJ1-1
clone_size: .
d_call: TRBD1
cdr3_aa: CASSVIPVGQATEAFF
cdr3_nt: TGCGCCAGCAGCGTTATTCCGGTAGGACAGGCGACTGAAGCTTTCTTT

v_call: TRBV12-5
j_call: TRBJ1-1
clone_size: .
d_call: .
cdr3_aa: CASAPTRTEAFF
cdr3_nt: TGTGCTAGTGCCCCGACAAGGACTGAAGCTTTCTTT

v_call: TRBV5-1
j_call: TRBJ2-7
clone_size: .
d_call: TRBD1
cdr3_aa: CASSFVTGAGEQYF
cdr3_nt: TGCGCCAGCAGCTTCGTGACAGGGGCTGGTGAGCAGTACTTC

v_call: TRBV7-2
j_call: TRBJ1-5
clone_size: .
d_call: TRBD1
cdr3_aa: CASRRGPGNQPQHF
cdr3_nt: TGTGCCAGCAGAAGGGGGCCCGGGAATCAGCCCCAGCATTTT

v_call: TRBV7-8
j_call: TRBJ1-5
clone_size: .
d_call: .
cdr3_aa: CASSARIADQPQHF
cdr3_nt: TGTGCCAGCAGCGCCCGGATAGCCGATCAGCCCCAGCATTTT

v_call: TRBV4-1
j_call: TRBJ1-2
clone_size: .
d_call: TRBD1
cdr3_aa: CASSQDQDRAYGYTF
cdr3_nt: TGCGCCAGCAGCCAAGACCAGGACAGGGCGTATGGCTACACCTTC

v_call: TRBV28
j_call: TRBJ2-5
clone_size: .
d_call: .
cdr3_aa: CASTTPGGRETQYF
cdr3_nt: TGTGCCAGCACCACCCCAGGGGGGAGAGAGACCCAGTACTTC

v_call: TRBV5-1
j_call: TRBJ1-1
clone_size: .
d_call: .
cdr3_aa: CASTPGLTNTEAFF
cdr3_nt: TGCGCCAGCACCCCGGGACTTACGAACACTGAAGCTTTCTTT

v_call: TRBV19
j_call: TRBJ1-5
clone_size: .
d_call: .
cdr3_aa: CASSISWDLNQPQHF
cdr3_nt: TGTGCCAGTAGTATCTCTTGGGACTTGAATCAGCCCCAGCATTTT

v_call: TRBV5-1
j_call: TRBJ2-5
clone_size: .
d_call: .
cdr3_aa: CASSLAPKGRGETQYF
cdr3_nt: TGCGCCAGCAGCTTGGCTCCCAAGGGTAGAGGGGAGACCCAGTACTTC

v_call: TRBV28
j_call: TRBJ1-5
clone_size: .
d_call: TRBD1
cdr3_aa: CASRDRGGQPQHF
cdr3_nt: TGTGCCAGCAGGGACAGGGGTGGCCAGCCCCAGCATTTT

v_call: TRBV7-2
j_call: TRBJ2-7
clone_size: .
d_call: .
cdr3_aa: CASSLRRSYEQYF
cdr3_nt: TGTGCCAGCAGCCTCCGGAGGTCCTACGAGCAGTACTTC

v_call: TRBV18
j_call: TRBJ2-1
clone_size: once
d_call: TRBD2
cdr3_aa: CASSSSGRAVNEQFF
cdr3_nt: TGTGCCAGCTCGTCTAGCGGGAGGGCCGTCAATGAGCAGTTCTTC

v_call: TRBV5-4
j_call: TRBJ2-3
clone_size: .
d_call: TRBD1
cdr3_aa: CASSMSGTGIADTQYF
cdr3_nt: TGTGCCAGCAGCATGTCCGGGACAGGGATTGCAGATACGCAGTATTTT

v_call: TRBV6-1
j_call: TRBJ2-7
clone_size: few
d_call: .
cdr3_aa: CASRVSSYEQYF
cdr3_nt: TGTGCCAGCAGGGTGAGCTCCTACGAGCAGTACTTC

v_call: TRBV2
j_call: TRBJ2-7
clone_size: .
d_call: .
cdr3_aa: CASSEQVSPSYEQYF
cdr3_nt: TGTGCCAGCAGTGAGCAGGTATCACCTTCCTACGAGCAGTACTTC

v_call: TRBV6-1
j_call: TRBJ1-5
clone_size: .
d_call: .
cdr3_aa: CASSEIDSQPQHF
cdr3_nt: TGTGCCAGCAGTGAAATTGACAGTCAGCCCCAGCATTTT

v_call: TRBV5-1
j_call: TRBJ1-4
clone_size: .
d_call: .
cdr3_aa: CASSPGLEGEKLFF
cdr3_nt: TGCGCCAGCAGCCCGGGACTGGAAGGGGAAAAACTGTTTTTT

v_call: TRBV7-8
j_call: TRBJ2-7
clone_size: .
d_call: TRBD1
cdr3_aa: CASSLEVRTGMGEQYF
cdr3_nt: TGTGCCAGCAGCTTAGAGGTGCGGACAGGGATGGGTGAGCAGTACTTC

v_call: TRBV5-4
j_call: TRBJ2-1
clone_size: .
d_call: TRBD2
cdr3_aa: CASSLGGGGSYNEQFF
cdr3_nt: TGTGCCAGCAGCTTGGGAGGCGGGGGATCCTACAATGAGCAGTTCTTC

v_call: TRBV7-9
j_call: TRBJ1-2
clone_size: .
d_call: TRBD1
cdr3_aa: CASSRNNRGLDYGYTF
cdr3_nt: TGTGCCAGCAGCCGAAATAACAGGGGTCTCGACTATGGCTACACCTTC

v_call: TRBV28
j_call: TRBJ1-1
clone_size: .
d_call: .
cdr3_aa: CASSLGPQGAFF
cdr3_nt: TGTGCCAGCAGTCTAGGGCCCCAGGGAGCTTTCTTT

v_call: TRBV7-9
j_call: TRBJ1-1
clone_size: .
d_call: .
cdr3_aa: CASSLEGTLEAFF
cdr3_nt: TGTGCCAGCAGCTTAGAAGGGACATTGGAAGCTTTCTTT

v_call: TRBV14
j_call: TRBJ2-7
clone_size: .
d_call: .
cdr3_aa: CASSQVGPLEQYF
cdr3_nt: TGTGCCAGCAGCCAAGTGGGCCCCCTGGAGCAGTACTTC

v_call: TRBV18
j_call: TRBJ2-7
clone_size: .
d_call: .
cdr3_aa: CASSREPISYEQYF
cdr3_nt: TGTGCCAGCTCGAGGGAACCCATCTCCTACGAGCAGTACTTC

v_call: TRBV5-1
j_call: TRBJ2-5
clone_size: .
d_call: TRBD1
cdr3_aa: CASSFSGGTGGETQYF
cdr3_nt: TGCGCCAGCAGTTTTTCCGGAGGGACAGGGGGAGAGACCCAGTACTTC

v_call: TRBV5-8
j_call: TRBJ1-5
clone_size: .
d_call: .
cdr3_aa: CASSLGLQNQPQHF
cdr3_nt: TGTGCCAGCAGCTTGGGACTCCAGAATCAGCCCCAGCATTTT

v_call: TRBV19
j_call: TRBJ1-5
clone_size: .
d_call: .
cdr3_aa: CASSDTGSNQPQHF
cdr3_nt: TGTGCCAGTAGTGATACAGGAAGCAATCAGCCCCAGCATTTT

v_call: TRBV7-9
j_call: TRBJ1-1
clone_size: .
d_call: TRBD1
cdr3_aa: CASSLTGQGNTEAFF
cdr3_nt: TGTGCCAGCAGCTTGACCGGACAGGGAAACACTGAAGCTTTCTTT

v_call: TRBV6-6
j_call: TRBJ1-1
clone_size: .
d_call: .
cdr3_aa: CASTPGQTNTEAFF
cdr3_nt: TGTGCCAGCACCCCTGGACAGACGAACACTGAAGCTTTCTTT

v_call: TRBV5-6
j_call: TRBJ1-3
clone_size: few
d_call: .
cdr3_aa: CASSLVVGLRNTIYF
cdr3_nt: TGTGCCAGCAGCTTGGTAGTGGGACTACGAAACACCATATATTTT

v_call: TRBV6-1
j_call: TRBJ2-2
clone_size: once
d_call: .
cdr3_aa: CASSVRGWLFF
cdr3_nt: TGTGCCAGCAGTGTCAGGGGTTGGCTGTTTTTT

v_call: TRBV28
j_call: TRBJ1-2
clone_size: few
d_call: TRBD1
cdr3_aa: CASSPQGAGSYGYTF
cdr3_nt: TGTGCCAGCAGTCCCCAGGGGGCAGGGAGCTATGGCTACACCTTC

v_call: TRBV4-1
j_call: TRBJ2-3
clone_size: .
d_call: TRBD2
cdr3_aa: CASSQTRLAGITDTQYF
cdr3_nt: TGCGCCAGCAGCCAGACCAGACTAGCGGGTATAACAGATACGCAGTATTTT

v_call: TRBV6-1
j_call: TRBJ2-7
clone_size: few
d_call: TRBD1
cdr3_aa: CASSWDRSSYEQYF
cdr3_nt: TGTGCCAGCAGCTGGGACAGGAGCTCCTACGAGCAGTACTTC

v_call: TRBV29-1
j_call: TRBJ2-3
clone_size: .
d_call: .
cdr3_aa: CSYGFTDTQYF
cdr3_nt: TGCAGCTACGGGTTCACAGATACGCAGTATTTT

v_call: TRBV15
j_call: TRBJ2-7
clone_size: .
d_call: TRBD2
cdr3_aa: CATSRGSGGWSYEQYF
cdr3_nt: TGTGCCACCAGCAGGGGCTCGGGGGGGTGGTCCTACGAGCAGTACTTC

v_call: TRBV19
j_call: TRBJ2-1
clone_size: .
d_call: .
cdr3_aa: CASTGSGDYNEQFF
cdr3_nt: TGTGCCAGTACGGGTAGCGGAGACTACAATGAGCAGTTCTTC

v_call: TRBV4-1
j_call: TRBJ2-7
clone_size: .
d_call: TRBD2
cdr3_aa: CASSQGSGAGGPYEQYF
cdr3_nt: TGCGCCAGCAGCCAGGGTTCCGGGGCGGGAGGGCCCTACGAGCAGTACTTC

v_call: TRBV30
j_call: TRBJ2-5
clone_size: .
d_call: TRBD2
cdr3_aa: CVWSGRASGSETQYF
cdr3_nt: TGTGTCTGGAGTGGTCGGGCTAGCGGGAGTGAGACCCAGTACTTC

v_call: TRBV7-2
j_call: TRBJ1-1
clone_size: .
d_call: .
cdr3_aa: CASSLQPLANTEAFF
cdr3_nt: TGTGCCAGCAGCTTACAACCCTTAGCGAACACTGAAGCTTTCTTT

v_call: TRBV29-1
j_call: TRBJ2-1
clone_size: .
d_call: .
cdr3_aa: CSVERGGTGINEQFF
cdr3_nt: TGCAGCGTTGAGCGCGGGGGGACAGGGATAAATGAGCAGTTCTTC

v_call: TRBV19
j_call: TRBJ1-5
clone_size: once
d_call: TRBD1
cdr3_aa: CASMETITGGRNQPQHF
cdr3_nt: TGTGCCAGTATGGAAACGATAACAGGGGGGAGGAATCAGCCCCAGCATTTT

v_call: TRBV5-1
j_call: TRBJ1-1
clone_size: few
d_call: .
cdr3_aa: CASSWGGNTEAFF
cdr3_nt: TGCGCCAGCAGCTGGGGAGGAAACACTGAAGCTTTCTTT

v_call: TRBV9
j_call: TRBJ1-2
clone_size: once
d_call: TRBD1
cdr3_aa: CASSVSDRGANYGYTF
cdr3_nt: TGTGCCAGCAGCGTATCCGACAGGGGAGCTAACTATGGCTACACCTTC

v_call: TRBV5-1
j_call: TRBJ1-2
clone_size: .
d_call: .
cdr3_aa: CASSLGGDNYGYTF
cdr3_nt: TGCGCCAGCAGCTTGGGGGGGGATAACTATGGCTACACCTTC

v_call: TRBV11-2
j_call: TRBJ1-1
clone_size: few
d_call: .
cdr3_aa: CASSFQSTEAFF
cdr3_nt: TGTGCCAGCAGCTTCCAATCCACTGAAGCTTTCTTT